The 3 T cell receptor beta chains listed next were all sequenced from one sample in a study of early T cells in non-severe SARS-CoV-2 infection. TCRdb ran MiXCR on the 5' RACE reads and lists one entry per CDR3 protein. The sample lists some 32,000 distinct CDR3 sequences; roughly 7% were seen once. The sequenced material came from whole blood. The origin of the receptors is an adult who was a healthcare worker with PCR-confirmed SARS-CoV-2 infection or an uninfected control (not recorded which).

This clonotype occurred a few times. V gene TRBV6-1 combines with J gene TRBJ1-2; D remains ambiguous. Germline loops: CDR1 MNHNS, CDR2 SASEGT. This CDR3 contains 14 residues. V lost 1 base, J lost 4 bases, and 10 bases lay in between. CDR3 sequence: CASSEGAPAYGYTF. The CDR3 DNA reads TGTGCCAGCAGTGAAGGGGCCCCGGCCTATGGCTACACCTTC.

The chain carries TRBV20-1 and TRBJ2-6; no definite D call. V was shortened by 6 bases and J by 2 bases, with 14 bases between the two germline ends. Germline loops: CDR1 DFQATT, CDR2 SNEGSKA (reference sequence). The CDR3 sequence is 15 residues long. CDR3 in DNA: TGCAGTGCCCGTGGCGGCCCGGCTGGGGCCAACGTCCTGACTTTC. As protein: CSARGGPAGANVLTF.

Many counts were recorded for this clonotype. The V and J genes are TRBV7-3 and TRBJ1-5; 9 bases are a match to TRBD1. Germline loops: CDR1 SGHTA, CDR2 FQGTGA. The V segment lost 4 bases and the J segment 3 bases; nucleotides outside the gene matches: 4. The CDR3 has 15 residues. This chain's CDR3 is CASSSGQGINQPQHF. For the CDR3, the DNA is TGTGCCAGCAGCTCCGGACAGGGGATCAATCAGCCCCAGCATTTT.